This T cell receptor (beta chain) came from a study of blood T cells in healthy people across ages. The CDR3 contains 13 residues. The V gene lost 3 bases and the J gene lost 8 bases, with 14 bases spanning the gap. From germline, CDR1 is SGHRS and CDR2 YFSETQ. A J-beta primer mix and a sample-barcoded 5' primer were used in a second PCR of about 6 to 12 cycles. TCRdb passed the 5' RACE reads through MiXCR, listing each CDR3 protein once. The sample carries 630,000 or so distinct CDR3 sequences, about 28% recorded once. This clonotype was sampled from a woman older than 75 in good health. The chain combines TRBV5-1 with TRBJ1-2; the D gene is possibly TRBD1 (6 bases). The sample consisted of blood. CDR3 coding DNA: TGCGCCAGCAGCTCCGGACAGAAAGGGGGCTACACCTTC. Amino acids: CASSSGQKGGYTF. The variable domain in full, with the rest retrieved from reference TRBV5-1 and TRBJ1-2, is KAGVTQTPRYLIKTRGQQVTLSCSPISGHRSVSWYQQTPGQGLQFLFEYFSETQRNKGNFPGRFSGRQFSNSRSEMNVSTLELGDSALYLCASSSGQKGGYTFGSGTRLTVV.